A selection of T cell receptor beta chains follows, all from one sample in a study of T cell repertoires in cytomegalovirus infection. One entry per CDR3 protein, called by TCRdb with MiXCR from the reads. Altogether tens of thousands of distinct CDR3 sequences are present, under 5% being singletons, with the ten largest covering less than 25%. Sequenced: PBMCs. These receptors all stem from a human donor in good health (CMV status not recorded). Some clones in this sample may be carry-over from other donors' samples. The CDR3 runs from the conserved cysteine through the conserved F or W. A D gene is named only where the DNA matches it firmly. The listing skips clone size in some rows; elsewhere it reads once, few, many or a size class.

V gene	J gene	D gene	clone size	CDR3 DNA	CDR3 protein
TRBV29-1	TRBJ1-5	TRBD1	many	TGCAGCGTTGGACAGGGGGTTGATCAGCCCCAGCATTTT	CSVGQGVDQPQHF
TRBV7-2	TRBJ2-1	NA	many	TGTGCCAGCAGACCAAACATCTTCCTAGACTACAATGAGCAGTTCTTC	CASRPNIFLDYNEQFF
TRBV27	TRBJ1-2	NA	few	TGTGCCAGCAGTTCAAGACTCGCCTATGGCTACACCTTC	CASSSRLAYGYTF
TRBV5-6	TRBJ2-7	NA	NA	TGTGCCAGCAGCCCCTACAGGATACTATCCTACGAGCAGTACTTC	CASSPYRILSYEQYF
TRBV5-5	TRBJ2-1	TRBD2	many	TGTGCCAGCAGCGGAGTAGCGGGATGGGGGTCCTACAATGAGCAGTTCTTC	CASSGVAGWGSYNEQFF
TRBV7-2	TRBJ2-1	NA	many	TGTGCCAGCAGCCGGAACCCCCCCGCCGATGAGCAGTTCTTC	CASSRNPPADEQFF
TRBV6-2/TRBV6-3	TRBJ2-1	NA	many	TGTGCCAGCAAAGGGCCAAGGTCGGCCACTGGTGAGCAGTTCTTC	CASKGPRSATGEQFF
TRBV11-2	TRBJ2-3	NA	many	TGTGCCAGCAGCTTAGCTGGGGTCATTAGCACAGATACGCAGTATTTT	CASSLAGVISTDTQYF
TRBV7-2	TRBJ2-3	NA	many	TGTGCCAGCAGCCTGGCCGGGCGCGGCACAGATACGCAGTATTTT	CASSLAGRGTDTQYF
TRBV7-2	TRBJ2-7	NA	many	TGTGCCAGCAGCCAAACTTGGGGTTACGAGCAGTACTTC	CASSQTWGYEQYF
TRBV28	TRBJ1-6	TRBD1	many	TGTGCCAGCAGCCGACAGGGGAGCTCCTATAATTCACCCCTCCACTTT	CASSRQGSSYNSPLHF
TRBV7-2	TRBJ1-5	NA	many	TGTGCCAGCAGCCTAACGGGGGGCATGGCCCAGCATTTT	CASSLTGGMAQHF
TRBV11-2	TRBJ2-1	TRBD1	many	TGTGCCAGCGCAGGGGGCAACTCCTACAATGAGCAGTTCTTC	CASAGGNSYNEQFF
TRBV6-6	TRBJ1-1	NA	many	TGTGCCAGCAGTTGGAGCGTACGGGCTGAAGCTTTCTTT	CASSWSVRAEAFF
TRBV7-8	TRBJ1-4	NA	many	TGTGCCAGCAGCTTAGAAGGGGTGGCAACTAATGAAAAACTGTTTTTT	CASSLEGVATNEKLFF
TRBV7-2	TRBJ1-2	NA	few	TGTGCCAGCAGTCAACAGGCCTATGGCTACACCTTC	CASSQQAYGYTF
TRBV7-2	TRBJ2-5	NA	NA	TGTGCCAGCAGCTCACCCTTCTGGGGGCGGCGGGGACAAGAGACCCAGTACTTC	CASSSPFWGRRGQETQYF
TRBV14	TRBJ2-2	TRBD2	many	TGTGCCAGCAGCGTCCTAGCGGGAGGGTCGAACACCGGGGAGCTGTTTTTT	CASSVLAGGSNTGELFF
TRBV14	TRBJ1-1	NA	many	TGTGCCAGCAGCTCGTACCGACATCAGGGGAACACTGAAGCTTTCTTT	CASSSYRHQGNTEAFF
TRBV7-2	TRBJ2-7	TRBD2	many	TGTGCCAGCAGCCTCGAACTAGCGGGAGGCGGTGAGCAGTACTTC	CASSLELAGGGEQYF
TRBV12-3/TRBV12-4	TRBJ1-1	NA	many	TGTGCCAGCAGTTTTTCGAATATGATGAACACTGAAGCTTTCTTT	CASSFSNMMNTEAFF
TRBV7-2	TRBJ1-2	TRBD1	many	TGTGCCAGCAGCAGAAAACACCAGGGGGCGGGTGGCTACACCTTC	CASSRKHQGAGGYTF
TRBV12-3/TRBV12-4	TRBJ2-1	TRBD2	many	TGTGCCAGCAGTTTCGCCGGGAGGAAGAGTAATGAGCAGTTCTTC	CASSFAGRKSNEQFF
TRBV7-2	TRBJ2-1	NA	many	TGTGCCAGCAGCCCTTCTGGCGGATGGGCCTCTCCCTATTGGGAGTTCTTC	CASSPSGGWASPYWEFF
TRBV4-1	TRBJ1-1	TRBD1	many	TGCGCCAGCAGCCAGCACCCGGGACAGGGGAACACTGAAGCTTTCTTT	CASSQHPGQGNTEAFF
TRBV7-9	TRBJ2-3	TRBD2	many	TGTGCCAGCAGCCCAACCGGGACTAGCAGCACAGATACGCAGTATTTT	CASSPTGTSSTDTQYF
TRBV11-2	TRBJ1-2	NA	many	TGTGCCAGCAGCTTATTTCCAGGGCCGAACTATGGCTACACCTTC	CASSLFPGPNYGYTF
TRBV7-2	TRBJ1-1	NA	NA	TGTGCCAGCAGCTCCCTTCGGGGGCTCACTGAAGCTTTCTTT	CASSSLRGLTEAFF
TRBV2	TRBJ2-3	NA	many	TGTGCCAGCAATCTGGGTCGTACAGATACGCAGTATTTT	CASNLGRTDTQYF
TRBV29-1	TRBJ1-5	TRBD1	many	TGCAGCGTCGCTCAGGGGGTTGGCAGCAATCAGCCCCAGCATTTT	CSVAQGVGSNQPQHF
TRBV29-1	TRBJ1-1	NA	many	TGCAGCGCTCCACCAGCAGGCCAGAACACTGAAGCTTTCTTT	CSAPPAGQNTEAFF
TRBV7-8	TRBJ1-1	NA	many	TGTGCCAGCAGCTTAGAATGGTCCGGGTCAACTGAAGCTTTCTTT	CASSLEWSGSTEAFF
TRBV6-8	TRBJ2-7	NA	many	TGTGCCAGCGGCTACGAGCAGTACTTC	CASGYEQYF
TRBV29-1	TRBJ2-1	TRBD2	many	TGCAGCGTTGGACTAGCAGTCGGGGAGCAGTTCTTC	CSVGLAVGEQFF
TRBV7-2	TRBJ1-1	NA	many	TGTGCCAGCATCCCTGGCGGGAAAGCTGAAGCTTTCTTT	CASIPGGKAEAFF
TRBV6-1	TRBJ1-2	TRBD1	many	TGTGCCAGCAGTGAAGCACAGGGGGTATATGGCTACACCTTC	CASSEAQGVYGYTF
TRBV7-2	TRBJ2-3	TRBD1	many	TGTGCCAGCAGCTCCTGGGACAGCAGCACAGATACGCAGTATTTT	CASSSWDSSTDTQYF
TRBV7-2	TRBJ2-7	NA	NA	TGTGCCAGCAGCTCACCGGGGCCAGGTATGGCGTACTTC	CASSSPGPGMAYF
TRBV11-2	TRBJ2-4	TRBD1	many	TGTGCCAGGATCGGGAACCGAGGGGGCATTCAAAACATTCAGTACTTC	CARIGNRGGIQNIQYF
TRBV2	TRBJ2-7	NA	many	TGTGCCAGCAGTGGGCAGGGGGGGATTTACGAGCAGTACTTC	CASSGQGGIYEQYF
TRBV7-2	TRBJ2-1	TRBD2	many	TGTGCCAGCAGATTAGCGGGGTACAATGAGCAGTTCTTC	CASRLAGYNEQFF
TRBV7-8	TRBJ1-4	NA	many	TGTGCCAGCAGCTTAGGGGCCTATGAAAAACTGTTTTTT	CASSLGAYEKLFF
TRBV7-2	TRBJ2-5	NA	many	TGTGCCAGCAGCCCAGAGGGGCCTGAGACCCAGTACTTC	CASSPEGPETQYF
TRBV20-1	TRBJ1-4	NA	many	TGCAGTGCTCTCTCCGGGACAAGAAATGAAAAACTGTTTTTT	CSALSGTRNEKLFF
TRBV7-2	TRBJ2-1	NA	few	TGTGCCAGCAGCTTAGGATCGCGGGGAGTGGATGAGCAGTTCTTC	CASSLGSRGVDEQFF
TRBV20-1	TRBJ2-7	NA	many	TGCAGTGCCCCACGGGTGGGGACACCATACGAGCAGTACTTC	CSAPRVGTPYEQYF
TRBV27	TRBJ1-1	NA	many	TGTGCCAGCAGGGATGCCACAGGAGCGAACACTGAAGCTTTCTTT	CASRDATGANTEAFF
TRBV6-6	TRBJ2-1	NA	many	TGTGCCAGCAGTGGCCCAAGGAAGACTTACAATGAGCAGTTCTTC	CASSGPRKTYNEQFF
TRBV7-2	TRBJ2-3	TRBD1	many	TGTGCCAGCAGCTCTACGGGACAGTTGAAAGATACGCAGTATTTT	CASSSTGQLKDTQYF
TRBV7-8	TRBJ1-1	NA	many	TGTGCCAGCAGCTTAGTTTGGGGAAGCACTGAAGCTTTCTTT	CASSLVWGSTEAFF